This T cell receptor (beta chain) comes out of a study of beta chain features in type 1 diabetes. The overall study: The study examined about 110,000,000 sorted cells across all samples. Broader study findings: Moderate but significant shortening of TCRB CDR3s was recorded in all four CD4+ subsets from Type 1 diabetes patients.

For this clone: Its antigen is not identified.

Germline CDR1 reads MGHRA; CDR2 reads YSYEKL. CDR3 length: 14 residues. V was cut by 3 bases and J by 1 base, with 9 bases left in between. Expressed TCRB transcripts were sequenced after all isolated RNA was converted to cDNA. Method: immunoSEQ multiplex PCR; TCRdb's copy keeps in-frame clones and lacks some. The repertoire consists of 250,000 or so clones, with about 30% occurring once and the leading ten covering approximately 4%. The single heparinised draw taken from each donor contained about 110 mL of blood on average. This chain joins TRBV4-1 and TRBJ1-1; D not certain. Sequencing used central memory CD4+ T cells from blood. This receptor was obtained from a man younger than 45 in good health. As DNA, the CDR3 is TGCGCCAGCAGCCAGACCGGGAGGAACACTGAAGCTTTCTTT. This sequence encodes CASSQTGRNTEAFF.